The 12 T cell receptor beta chains presented below share a single source sample, sequenced in a study of cytomegalovirus exposure and HLA in healthy donors. 13 Jbeta primers and 60 Vbeta primers were used for the PCR. Sequencing used immunoSEQ multiplex PCR; TCRdb keeps in-frame clones, though not all of them. The repertoire has more than 80,000 clones, 65% to 75% of them found once; the top ten carry 2.5% to 3%. Sequencing used PBMCs. These receptors originate from a female donor in good health and CMV-seropositive.

This chain links TRBV6-5 with TRBJ1-2; tentatively, D is TRBD1 (5 bases). The germline V gene encodes CDR1 MNHEY and CDR2 SVGAGI. This CDR3 is 16 amino acids long. V was clipped by 0 bases and J by 2 bases, with 13 bases between them. The DNA for the CDR3 is TGTGCCAGCAGTTACTCGTCACGGGGGAGGAACTATGGCTACACCTTC. Translating gives CASSYSSRGRNYGYTF.

This clone was counted only a few times. The CDR3 spells CASSLAQGHEQYF. As DNA, the CDR3 is TGTGCCAGCAGCTTAGCACAGGGCCACGAGCAGTACTTC. This sequence joins TRBV7-9 and TRBJ2-7; tentative D call: TRBD1 (6 bases). Germline V gives CDR1 SEHNR, CDR2 FQNEAQ (reference sequence). Trimming pared 0 bases from V and 5 bases from J, leaving 8 bases between. This CDR3 contains 13 residues.

This clone was found once. This CDR3 reads CASSLAGGWEKLFF. In DNA, the CDR3 is TGTGCCAGCAGCCTGGCGGGGGGCTGGGAAAAACTGTTTTTT. The V call is TRBV28, the J call TRBJ1-4, with D perhaps matching TRBD1 (6 bases). CDR3 size: 14 residues. Deletions cut 6 bases from V and 8 bases from J, with 16 bases between. Germline CDR1 and CDR2: MDHEN and SYDVKM.

This clone was seen only a few times. The rearrangement uses TRBV4-2 and TRBJ2-3, with 10 bases matching TRBD1. Per the germline V gene, CDR1 is LGHNA and CDR2 is YNFKEQ. The CDR3 is 14 residues long. With 7 bases clipped from V and 8 bases from J, the junction kept 9 bases outside the gene matches. The CDR3 is CASTGTGVGGTQYF. The CDR3 nucleotides are TGTGCCAGCACCGGGACAGGGGTAGGGGGTACGCAGTATTTT.

This clone was recorded once. The chain couples TRBV5-6 to TRBJ1-1, with D possibly being TRBD1 (5 bases). CDR3 size: 14 residues. V lost 4 bases and J lost 3, with 13 bases in between. CDR1 SGHDT and CDR2 YYEEEE come from the germline V gene. The CDR3: CASSMTPGDTEAFF. The DNA for the CDR3 is TGTGCCAGCAGCATGACACCGGGGGACACTGAAGCTTTCTTT.

With regard to this clone: One junction end disagrees with the germline gene, perhaps due to a read error. The chain combines TRBV2 with TRBJ2-5, with 14 bases fitting TRBD2. CDR1 is SNHLY and CDR2 is FYNNEI in the germline V gene. This CDR3 has 16 amino acids. The CDR3 protein is CATRSGTSGRREIQYF. DNA for the CDR3: TGTGCCACTCGCTCCGGGACTAGCGGGAGACGGGAGATCCAGTACTTC.

This clone occurred once. One end of the junction does not line up with germline, which may come from a read error. The genes are TRBV7-7 and TRBJ2-5, with 7 nucleotides matching TRBD1. Germline V gene lookup returns CDR1 SSHAT and CDR2 FNYEAQ (reference sequence). The CDR3 covers 14 residues. CDR3 in DNA: TGTGCTAGCAGCCGAGGGGGCACAGGCGAGACCCAGTACTTC. Translated: CASSRGGTGETQYF. The full variable domain, with the rest looked up from reference TRBV7-7 and TRBJ2-5, is GAGVSQSPRYKVTKRGQDVTLRCDPISSHATLYWYQQALGQGPEFLTYFNYEAQPDKSGLPSDRFSAERPEGSISTLTIQRTEQRDSAMYRCASSRGGTGETQYFGPGTRLLVL.

This chain joins TRBV5-1 and TRBJ2-3; 7 bases agree with TRBD2. The CDR3 spans 14 residues. CDR1 is SGHRS and CDR2 is YFSETQ in the germline V gene. Trimming took 1 base from V and 5 from J; bases not matched to a gene: 4. CDR3: CASSLRLAEDTQYF. DNA of the CDR3: TGCGCCAGCAGCTTGCGGCTAGCGGAAGATACGCAGTATTTT.

This sequence joins TRBV10-3 and TRBJ2-3, with a tentative D call TRBD1 (6 bases). The ends were cut back, 2 bases at V and 4 bases at J, with 10 bases in the middle. The CDR3 contains 14 residues. The germline V gene has CDR1 ENHRY and CDR2 SYGVKD. The DNA for the CDR3 is TGTGCCATCAGTGAGAGATGGACAGCAGATACGCAGTATTTT. Translating gives CAISERWTADTQYF.

This clone was found a few times. V usage is TRBV5-1 and J usage is TRBJ2-1; 7 bases fit TRBD1. CDR1 and CDR2 from the germline V gene are SGHRS and YFSETQ. V shed 4 bases, J shed 10 bases, and the junction held 2 bases outside the gene matches. CDR3 length: 11 amino acids. CDR3 loop: CASSLGQEQFF. DNA of the CDR3: TGCGCCAGCAGCCTGGGACAGGAGCAGTTCTTC. The whole variable domain, remainder taken from reference TRBV5-1 and TRBJ2-1, is KAGVTQTPRYLIKTRGQQVTLSCSPISGHRSVSWYQQTPGQGLQFLFEYFSETQRNKGNFPGRFSGRQFSNSRSEMNVSTLELGDSALYLCASSLGQEQFFGPGTRLTVL.

This clone has a single count. V and J are TRBV4-1 and TRBJ2-1; perhaps TRBD1 as D (6 bases). Trimming took off 4 bases at V and 5 bases at J, with 9 bases between the two ends. This CDR3 has 13 amino acids. CDR1 and CDR2 (germline): MGHRA, YSYEKL. The CDR3 sequence: CASSRHRDNEQFF. DNA for the CDR3: TGCGCCAGCAGCCGCCACAGGGACAATGAGCAGTTCTTC.

V is TRBV7-9 and J is TRBJ2-7, with D possibly matching TRBD2 (6 bases). The CDR3 extends over 15 amino acids. Germline V gene sequence: CDR1 SEHNR, CDR2 FQNEAQ (reference sequence). Trimming pared 4 bases from V and 7 bases from J, leaving 20 bases between. CDR3 nucleotides: TGTGCCAGCAGCTCTCCTGGATGGAGGGGCGGGGAGCAGTACTTC. Protein product: CASSSPGWRGGEQYF.